A single sample is the source of the 5 T cell receptor beta chains below, sequenced in a study of identical twins. TCRdb analysed the 5' RACE reads with MiXCR anew, one entry per CDR3 protein. Among hundreds of thousands of distinct CDR3 sequences listed, 15% to 20% were seen once. Separately, the same data were catalogued under a study of T cells expressing NK-cell markers.

The sample taken for sequencing was PBMCs. Every receptor here comes from a woman younger than 35 in good health.

V and J are TRBV24-1 and TRBJ2-5; TRBD2 agrees at 7 bases. The V segment lost 3 bases and the J segment 6 bases; nucleotides outside the gene matches: 15. This CDR3 has 17 residues. The germline V gene encodes CDR1 KGHDR and CDR2 SFDVKD. This CDR3 is CATSDLKTAGSEKTQYF. In DNA form, the CDR3 reads TGTGCCACCAGTGATCTTAAGACAGCGGGGAGCGAAAAGACCCAGTACTTC.

The sample holds a few counts of this clonotype. This chain uses TRBV6-1 with TRBJ1-1, with D unclear. Germline loops: CDR1 MNHNS, CDR2 SASEGT. The CDR3 totals 13 residues. V was cut by 2 bases and J by 1 base, with 5 bases left in between. CDR3 in amino acids: CASSESRNTEAFF. CDR3 nucleotides: TGTGCCAGCAGTGAATCGCGGAACACTGAAGCTTTCTTT.

The V call is TRBV5-5, the J call TRBJ2-5; D ambiguous. Trimming removed 3 bases at V and 5 bases at J, with 11 bases between. The germline V gene has CDR1 SGHKS and CDR2 YYEKEE (reference sequence). CDR3 length equals 13 residues. CDR3 loop: CASSWTLEETQYF. The CDR3 DNA follows: TGTGCCAGCAGCTGGACCCTCGAGGAGACCCAGTACTTC.

The table lists this clonotype with a few counts. The chain combines TRBV6-2 or TRBV6-3 with TRBJ1-1; D may be TRBD1 (5 bases). V lost 6 bases to trimming and J lost 3 bases, with 20 bases between them. The CDR3 is 16 residues long. CDR1 MNHEY and CDR2 SVGEGT come from the germline V gene. CDR3 loop: CASSPRDSFRDTEAFF. For the CDR3, the DNA is TGTGCCAGCAGCCCTCGGGACTCCTTTAGGGACACTGAAGCTTTCTTT.

V is TRBV7-9 and J is TRBJ2-1, with D maybe TRBD1 (6 bases). Between the trimmed V and J ends, which lost 3 bases and 10 bases, there was a span of 10 bases. CDR3 length: 12 amino acids. The germline V gene encodes CDR1 SEHNR and CDR2 FQNEAQ (reference sequence). The CDR3 DNA follows: TGTGCCAGCAGCTTTGGCGGACAGGAGCAGTTCTTC. Encoded protein: CASSFGGQEQFF.